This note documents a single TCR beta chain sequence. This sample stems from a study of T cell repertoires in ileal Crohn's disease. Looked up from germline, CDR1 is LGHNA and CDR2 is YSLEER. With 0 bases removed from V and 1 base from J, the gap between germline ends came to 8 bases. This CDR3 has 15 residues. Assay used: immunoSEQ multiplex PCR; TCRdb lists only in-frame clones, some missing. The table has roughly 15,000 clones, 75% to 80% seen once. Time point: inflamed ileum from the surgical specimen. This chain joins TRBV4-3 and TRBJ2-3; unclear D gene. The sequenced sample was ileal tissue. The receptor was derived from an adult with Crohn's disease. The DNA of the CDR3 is TGCGCCAGCAGCCAAGACGGGCAGGGCACAGATACGCAGTATTTT. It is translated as CASSQDGQGTDTQYF.